This T cell receptor (beta chain) was obtained from a study of T-cell reconstitution after alpha-beta-depleted transplantation in children. Germline values: CDR1 SGHTA, CDR2 FQGNSA. Trimming took 7 bases from V and 6 from J, leaving 22 bases between them. CDR3 length: 15 amino acids. During its preparation, the TCRbeta library received unique molecular identifiers. TCRdb re-analysed the PCR reads in MiXCR, keeping a single row per CDR3 protein. The table includes about 340,000 distinct CDR3 sequences, 13% detected once. This TCR derives from a human donor who donated a stem cell graft to a child with Fanconi anemia. The specimen was PBMCs, collected from the stem cell graft. The chain links TRBV7-2 to TRBJ2-7; D tentatively fits TRBD1 or TRBD2 (5 bases each). This CDR3 is CASTQGWAGGGEQYF. The CDR3 DNA reads as TGTGCCAGCACCCAGGGCTGGGCGGGCGGTGGCGAGCAGTACTTC.